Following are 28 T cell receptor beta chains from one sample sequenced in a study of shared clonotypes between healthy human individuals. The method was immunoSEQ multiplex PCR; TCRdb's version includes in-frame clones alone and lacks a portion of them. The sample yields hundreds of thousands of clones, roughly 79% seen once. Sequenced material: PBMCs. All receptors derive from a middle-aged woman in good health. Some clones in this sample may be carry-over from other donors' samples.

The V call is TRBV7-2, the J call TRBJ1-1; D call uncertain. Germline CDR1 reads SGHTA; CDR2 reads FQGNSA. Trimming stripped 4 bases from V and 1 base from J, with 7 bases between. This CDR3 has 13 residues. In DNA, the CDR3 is TGTGCCAGCAGCTGGGATTGGAACACTGAAGCTTTCTTT. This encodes CASSWDWNTEAFF.

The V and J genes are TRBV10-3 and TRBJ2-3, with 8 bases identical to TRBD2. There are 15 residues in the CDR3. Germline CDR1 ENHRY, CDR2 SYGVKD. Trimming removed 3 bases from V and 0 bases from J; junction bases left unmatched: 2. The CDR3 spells CAISELADSTDTQYF. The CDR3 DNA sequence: TGTGCCATCAGTGAACTAGCGGATAGCACAGATACGCAGTATTTT.

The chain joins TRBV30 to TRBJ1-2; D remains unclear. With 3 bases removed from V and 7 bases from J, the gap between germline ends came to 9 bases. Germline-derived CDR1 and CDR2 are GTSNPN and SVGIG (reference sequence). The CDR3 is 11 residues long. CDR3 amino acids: CAWRTVLGYTF. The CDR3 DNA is TGTGCCTGGAGGACTGTTCTTGGCTACACCTTC.

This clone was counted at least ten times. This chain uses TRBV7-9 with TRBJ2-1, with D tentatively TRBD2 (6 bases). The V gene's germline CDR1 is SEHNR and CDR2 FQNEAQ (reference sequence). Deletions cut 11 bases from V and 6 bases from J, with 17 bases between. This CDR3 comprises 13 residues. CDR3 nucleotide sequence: TGTGCCCTGCGGCGGGAAGGGTTCAATGAGCAGTTCTTC. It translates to CALRREGFNEQFF.

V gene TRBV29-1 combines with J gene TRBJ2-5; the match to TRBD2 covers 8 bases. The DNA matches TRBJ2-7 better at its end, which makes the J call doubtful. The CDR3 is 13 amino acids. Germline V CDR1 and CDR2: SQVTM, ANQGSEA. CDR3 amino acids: CSVEVSGTYEQYF. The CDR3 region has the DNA TGCAGCGTTGAAGTTAGCGGGACCTACGAGCAGTACTTC.

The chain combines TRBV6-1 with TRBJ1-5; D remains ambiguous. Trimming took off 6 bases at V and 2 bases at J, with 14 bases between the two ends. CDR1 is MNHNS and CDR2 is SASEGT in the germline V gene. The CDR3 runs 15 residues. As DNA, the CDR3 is TGTGCCAGCAGCTCGGGCCGGGGTGGCAATCAGCCCCAGCATTTT. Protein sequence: CASSSGRGGNQPQHF.

CDR3 coding DNA: TGTGCCAGCAGCTTGAACTACGAGCAGTACTTC. This sequence encodes CASSLNYEQYF. The chain carries TRBV7-2 and TRBJ2-7; D gene uncertain. The CDR3 loop spans 11 amino acids. Trimming took off 3 bases at V and 3 bases at J, with 3 bases between the two ends. The germline CDR1 and CDR2 sequences are SGHTA and FQGNSA.

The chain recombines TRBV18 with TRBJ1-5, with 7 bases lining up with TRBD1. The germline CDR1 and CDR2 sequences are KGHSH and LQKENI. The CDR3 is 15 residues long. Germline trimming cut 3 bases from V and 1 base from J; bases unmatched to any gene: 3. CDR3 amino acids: CASSPADRSNQPQHF. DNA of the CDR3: TGTGCCAGCTCACCTGCGGACAGGAGCAATCAGCCCCAGCATTTT.

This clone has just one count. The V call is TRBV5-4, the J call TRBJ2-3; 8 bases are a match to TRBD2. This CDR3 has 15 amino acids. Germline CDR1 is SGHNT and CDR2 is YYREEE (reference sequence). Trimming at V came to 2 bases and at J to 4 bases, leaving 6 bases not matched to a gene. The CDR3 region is CASSFMKRGSDTQYF. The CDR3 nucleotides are TGTGCCAGCAGCTTCATGAAGCGGGGGTCAGATACGCAGTATTTT.

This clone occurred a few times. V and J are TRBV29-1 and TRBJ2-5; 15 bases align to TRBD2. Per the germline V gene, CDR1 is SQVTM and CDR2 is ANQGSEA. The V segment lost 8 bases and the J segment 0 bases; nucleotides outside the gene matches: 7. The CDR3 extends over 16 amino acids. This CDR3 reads CSLKGLAGGNQETQYF. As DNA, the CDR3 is TGCAGCCTGAAGGGACTAGCGGGAGGTAACCAAGAGACCCAGTACTTC.

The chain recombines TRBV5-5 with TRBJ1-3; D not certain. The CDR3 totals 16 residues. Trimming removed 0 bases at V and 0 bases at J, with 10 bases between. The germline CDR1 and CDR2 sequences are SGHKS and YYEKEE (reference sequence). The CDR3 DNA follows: TGTGCCAGCAGCTTGGTACCGGGGAGCTCTGGAAACACCATATATTTT. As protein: CASSLVPGSSGNTIYF.

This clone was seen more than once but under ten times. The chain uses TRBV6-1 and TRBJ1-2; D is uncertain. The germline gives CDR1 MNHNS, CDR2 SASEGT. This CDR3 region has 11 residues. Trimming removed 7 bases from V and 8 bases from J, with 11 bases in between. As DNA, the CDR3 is TGTGCCAGCACAGATTTCGGGGGCTACACCTTC. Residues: CASTDFGGYTF.

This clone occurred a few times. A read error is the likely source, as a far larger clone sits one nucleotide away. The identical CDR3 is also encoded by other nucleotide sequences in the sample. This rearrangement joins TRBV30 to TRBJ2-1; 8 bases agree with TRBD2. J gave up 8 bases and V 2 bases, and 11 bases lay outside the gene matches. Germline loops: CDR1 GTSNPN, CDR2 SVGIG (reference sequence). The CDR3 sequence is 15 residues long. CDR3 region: CAWSSVTSEGDEQFF. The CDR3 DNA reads TGTGCCTGGAGTTCCGTGACTAGCGAGGGCGATGAGCAGTTCTTC.

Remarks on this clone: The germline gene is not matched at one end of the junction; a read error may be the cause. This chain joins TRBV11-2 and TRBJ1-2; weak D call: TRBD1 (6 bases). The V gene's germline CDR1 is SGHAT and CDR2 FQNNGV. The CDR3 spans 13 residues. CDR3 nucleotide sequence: TGTGCCAGCAGCCCCGGACAGCCCTATGGCCACACCTTC. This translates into CASSPGQPYGHTF. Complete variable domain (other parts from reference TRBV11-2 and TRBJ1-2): EAGVAQSPRYKIIEKRQSVAFWCNPISGHATLYWYQQILGQGPKLLIQFQNNGVVDDSQLPKDRFSAERLKGVDSTLKIQPAKLEDSAVYLCASSPGQPYGHTFGSGTRLTVV.

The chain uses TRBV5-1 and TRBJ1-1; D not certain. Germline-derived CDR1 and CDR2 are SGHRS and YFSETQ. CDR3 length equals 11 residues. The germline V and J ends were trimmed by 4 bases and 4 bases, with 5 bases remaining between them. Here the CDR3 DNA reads TGCGCCAGCAGCGCCTCCACTGAAGCTTTCTTT. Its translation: CASSASTEAFF.

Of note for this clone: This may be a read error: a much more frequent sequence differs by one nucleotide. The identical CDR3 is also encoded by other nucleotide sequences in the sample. CDR3 protein: CASSLGGNTGELFF. CDR3 nucleotide sequence: TGTGCCAGCAGCTTGGGGGGCAACACCGGGGAGCTGTTTTTT. The rearrangement joins TRBV7-3 to TRBJ2-2; D possibly uses TRBD1 or TRBD2 (6 bases each). Germline V gives CDR1 SGHTA, CDR2 FQGTGA. V lost 3 bases to trimming and J lost 2 bases, with 7 bases between them. CDR3 length: 14 amino acids.

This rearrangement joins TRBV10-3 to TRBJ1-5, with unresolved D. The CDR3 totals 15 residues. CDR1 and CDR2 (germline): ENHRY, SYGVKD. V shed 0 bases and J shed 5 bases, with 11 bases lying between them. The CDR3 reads CAISESLTAYQPQHF. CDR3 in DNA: TGTGCCATCAGTGAGTCGTTAACGGCTTATCAGCCCCAGCATTTT.

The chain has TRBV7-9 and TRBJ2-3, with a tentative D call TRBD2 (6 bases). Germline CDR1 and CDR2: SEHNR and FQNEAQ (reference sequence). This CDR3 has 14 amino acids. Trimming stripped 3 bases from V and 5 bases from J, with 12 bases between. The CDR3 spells CASSFSGGEDTQYF. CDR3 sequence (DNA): TGTGCCAGCAGCTTTAGCGGCGGGGAAGATACGCAGTATTTT.

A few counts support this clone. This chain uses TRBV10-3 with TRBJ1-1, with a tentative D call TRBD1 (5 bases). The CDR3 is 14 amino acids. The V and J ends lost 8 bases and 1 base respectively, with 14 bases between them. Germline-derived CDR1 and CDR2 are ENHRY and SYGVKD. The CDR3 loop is CAIARDSTNTEAFF. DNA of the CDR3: TGTGCCATCGCCCGGGACTCTACGAACACTGAAGCTTTCTTT.

CDR3 loop: CASSLALADTGELFF. In nucleotides, the CDR3 is TGTGCCAGCAGCTTAGCCCTAGCGGACACCGGGGAGCTGTTTTTT. The chain couples TRBV7-9 to TRBJ2-2, with 7 bases lining up with TRBD2. The CDR3 contains 15 residues. Looked up from germline, CDR1 is SEHNR and CDR2 is FQNEAQ (reference sequence). J lost 3 bases, V lost 0 bases, and 1 base had no gene match. The full variable domain, in which reference TRBV7-9 and TRBJ2-2 provide the parts outside the CDR3, is DTGVSQNPRHKITKRGQNVTFRCDPISEHNRLYWYRQTLGQGPEFLTYFQNEAQLEKSRLLSDRFSAERPKGSFSTLEIQRTEQGDSAMYLCASSLALADTGELFFGEGSRLTVL.

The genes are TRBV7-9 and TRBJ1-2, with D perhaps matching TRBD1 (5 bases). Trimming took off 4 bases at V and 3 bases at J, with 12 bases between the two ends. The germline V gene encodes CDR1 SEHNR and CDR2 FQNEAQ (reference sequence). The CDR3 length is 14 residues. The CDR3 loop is CASSSTTADYGYTF. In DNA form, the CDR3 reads TGTGCCAGCAGCTCAACGACAGCGGACTATGGCTACACCTTC.

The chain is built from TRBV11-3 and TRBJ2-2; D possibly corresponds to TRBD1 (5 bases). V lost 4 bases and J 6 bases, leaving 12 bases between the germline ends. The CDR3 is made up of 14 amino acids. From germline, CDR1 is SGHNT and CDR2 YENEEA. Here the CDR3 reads CASSYSRVAGELFF. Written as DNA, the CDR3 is TGTGCCAGCAGCTATTCCAGGGTCGCCGGGGAGCTGTTTTTT.

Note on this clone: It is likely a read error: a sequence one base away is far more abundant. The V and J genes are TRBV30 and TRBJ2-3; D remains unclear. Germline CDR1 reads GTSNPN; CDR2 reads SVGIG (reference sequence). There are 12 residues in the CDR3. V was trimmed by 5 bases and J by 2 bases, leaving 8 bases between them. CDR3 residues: CAWGTATDTQYF. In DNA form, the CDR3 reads TGTGCCTGGGGTACGGCCACAGATACGCAGTATTTT.

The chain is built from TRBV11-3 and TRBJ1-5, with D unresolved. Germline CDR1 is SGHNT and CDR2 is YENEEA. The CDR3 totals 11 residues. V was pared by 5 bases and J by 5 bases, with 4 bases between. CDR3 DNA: TGTGCCAGCAGCACTGATCAGCCCCAGCATTTT. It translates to CASSTDQPQHF.

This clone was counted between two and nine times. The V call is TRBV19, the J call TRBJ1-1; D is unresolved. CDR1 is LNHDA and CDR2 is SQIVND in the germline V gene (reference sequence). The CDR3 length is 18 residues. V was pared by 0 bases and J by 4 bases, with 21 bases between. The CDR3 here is CASSIDPFRLRLSTEAFF. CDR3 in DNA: TGTGCCAGTAGTATAGATCCCTTTAGGCTCCGTTTATCCACTGAAGCTTTCTTT.

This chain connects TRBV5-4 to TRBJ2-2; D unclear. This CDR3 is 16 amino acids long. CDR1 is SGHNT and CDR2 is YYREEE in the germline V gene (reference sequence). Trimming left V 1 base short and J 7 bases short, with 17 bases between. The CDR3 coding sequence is TGTGCCAGCAGCTTGATGACATCAGAAATAAACGGGGAGCTGTTTTTT. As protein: CASSLMTSEINGELFF.

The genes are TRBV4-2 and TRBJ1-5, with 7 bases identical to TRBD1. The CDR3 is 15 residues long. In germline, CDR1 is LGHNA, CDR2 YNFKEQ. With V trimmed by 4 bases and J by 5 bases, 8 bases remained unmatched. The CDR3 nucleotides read TGTGCCAGCAGCCCATCACCAACAGGGGATCAGCCCCAGCATTTT. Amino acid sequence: CASSPSPTGDQPQHF.

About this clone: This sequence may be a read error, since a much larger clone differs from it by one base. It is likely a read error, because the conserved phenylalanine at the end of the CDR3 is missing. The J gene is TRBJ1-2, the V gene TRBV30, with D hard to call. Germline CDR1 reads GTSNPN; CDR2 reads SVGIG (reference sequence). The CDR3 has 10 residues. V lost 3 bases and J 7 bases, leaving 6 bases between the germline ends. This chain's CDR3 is CAWRKGGYTS. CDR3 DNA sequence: TGTGCCTGGAGGAAAGGTGGCTACACCTCC.